The sequence of this T cell receptor beta chain was determined in a study of cytomegalovirus exposure and HLA in healthy donors. In germline, CDR1 is MNHEY, CDR2 SVGAGI. The CDR3 consists of 12 residues. V was trimmed by 5 bases and J by 10 bases, leaving 11 bases between them. It was with 60 Vbeta and 13 Jbeta primers that the PCR ran. Measured with immunoSEQ multiplex PCR; TCRdb has only the in-frame clones, and not every one. Here the sample spans fewer than 250,000 clones, 75% to 80% being singletons. This clone has a single count. This TCR derives from a man aged 18 to 30 in good health and CMV-seronegative. The chain combines TRBV6-5 with TRBJ1-4; D is undetermined. The sequencing sample was made of PBMCs. The CDR3 spells CASSRRAGKLFF. The CDR3 coding sequence is TGTGCCAGCAGTAGGAGAGCGGGAAAACTGTTTTTT.